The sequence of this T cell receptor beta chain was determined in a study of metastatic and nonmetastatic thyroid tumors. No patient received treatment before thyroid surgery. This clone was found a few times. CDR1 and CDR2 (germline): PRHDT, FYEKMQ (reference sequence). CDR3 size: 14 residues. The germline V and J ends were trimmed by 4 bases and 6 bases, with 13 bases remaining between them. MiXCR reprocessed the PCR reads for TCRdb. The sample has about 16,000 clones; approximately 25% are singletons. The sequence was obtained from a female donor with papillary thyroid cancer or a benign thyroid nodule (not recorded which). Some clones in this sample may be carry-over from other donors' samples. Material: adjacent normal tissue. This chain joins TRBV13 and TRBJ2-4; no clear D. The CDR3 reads CASSSRVFRNIQYF. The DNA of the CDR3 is TGTGCCAGCAGCTCCCGGGTTTTTAGAAACATTCAGTACTTC.